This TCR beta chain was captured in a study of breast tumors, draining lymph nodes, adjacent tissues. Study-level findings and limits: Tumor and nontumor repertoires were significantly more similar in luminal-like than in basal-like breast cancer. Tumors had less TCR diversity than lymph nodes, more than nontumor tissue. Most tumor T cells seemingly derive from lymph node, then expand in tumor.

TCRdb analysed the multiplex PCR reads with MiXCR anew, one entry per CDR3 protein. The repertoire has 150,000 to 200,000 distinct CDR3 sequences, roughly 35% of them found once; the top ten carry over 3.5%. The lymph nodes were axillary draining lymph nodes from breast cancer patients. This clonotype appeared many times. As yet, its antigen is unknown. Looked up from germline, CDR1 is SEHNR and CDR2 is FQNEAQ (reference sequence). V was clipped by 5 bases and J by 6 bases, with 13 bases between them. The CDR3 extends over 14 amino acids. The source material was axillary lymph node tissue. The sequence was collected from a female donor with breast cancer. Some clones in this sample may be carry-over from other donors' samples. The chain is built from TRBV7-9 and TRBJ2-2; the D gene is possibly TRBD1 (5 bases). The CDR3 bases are TGTGCCAGCAGCCCCGGTGGGGCCGCCGGGGAGCTGTTTTTT. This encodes CASSPGGAAGELFF.